Below are 3 T cell receptor beta chains sequenced from a single sample in a study of shared clonotypes between healthy human individuals. The table came from immunoSEQ multiplex PCR; TCRdb's copy has only in-frame clones and leaves some out. The sample includes about 1,900,000 clones, less than 95% of them seen just once. The naive CD8 fraction comprised CD45RO-negative cells positively selected for CCR7 and excluded terminally differentiated effector memory CD45RA+ cells. The material sequenced was naive CD8+ T cells sorted from blood. All receptors come from a man aged 18 to 29 in good health.

Regarding this clone: Other DNA variants within this sample encode the same CDR3. The chain links TRBV4-1 to TRBJ1-1; no reliable D call. CDR3 size: 12 residues. Germline lookup yields CDR1 MGHRA and CDR2 YSYEKL. Trimming left V 2 bases short and J 1 base short, with 2 bases between. The CDR3 sequence is CASSQRNTEAFF. The CDR3 bases are TGCGCCAGCAGCCAACGGAACACTGAAGCTTTCTTT.

J is TRBJ2-4 and V is TRBV7-9; 9 bases are shared with TRBD1. Germline trimming cut 5 bases from V and 8 bases from J; bases unmatched to any gene: 10. Germline CDR1 is SEHNR and CDR2 is FQNEAQ (reference sequence). The CDR3 is 15 amino acids. CDR3 sequence reads: CASSDSGTGHHIQYF. CDR3 nucleotides: TGTGCCAGCAGCGACTCCGGGACAGGGCATCACATTCAGTACTTC.

This clone was seen once. This rearrangement joins TRBV5-4 to TRBJ2-7, with D possibly being TRBD1 or TRBD2 (5 bases each). CDR1 and CDR2 from the germline V gene are SGHNT and YYREEE (reference sequence). There are 13 residues in the CDR3. The germline V and J ends were trimmed by 1 base and 5 bases, with 10 bases remaining between them. CDR3 sequence (DNA): TGTGCCAGCAGCTTGATGGGGGTAAACGAGCAGTACTTC. Its translation is CASSLMGVNEQYF.